Listed below are T cell receptor beta chains from one sample, sequenced in a study of radiotherapy plus CTLA-4 blockade in lung cancer. Assay: immunoSEQ multiplex PCR; the TCRdb copy retains only in-frame clones and omits some. The sample consists of about 73,000 clones, 80% to 90% of them appearing once. Sample: peripheral blood, taken from a patient treated with radiotherapy plus ipilimumab. Receptor source: a human donor with non-small cell lung cancer that progressed on radiotherapy plus ipilimumab. Both conserved end residues are part of each CDR3. The D gene is left open where the match is weak. Expanded clones are given a class, and other clones once, few, many or no size at all.

j_gene | len | d_gene | abundance | v_gene | CDR3nt | CDR3aa
TRBJ2-7 | 14 | . | . | TRBV11-2 | TGTGCCAGCAGCTTAGGACAGCTTGTGTACGAGCAGTACTTC | CASSLGQLVYEQYF
TRBJ2-2 | 15 | TRBD1 | . | TRBV6-6 | TGTGCCAGCAGTTCCCATAACAGGGGCACCGGGGAGCTGTTTTTT | CASSSHNRGTGELFF
TRBJ2-4 | 16 | . | . | TRBV4-2 | TGTGCCAGCAGCCAAGAATGGGGTTTGTGGGAAAACATTCAGTACTTC | CASSQEWGLWENIQYF
TRBJ2-5 | 15 | . | . | TRBV4-1 | TGCGCCAGCAGCCCTTTACCGGGACAACAAGAGACCCAGTACTTC | CASSPLPGQQETQYF
TRBJ2-6 | 12 | . | once | TRBV27 | TGTGCCAGCAGTACCGGGGCCAACGTCCTGACTTTC | CASSTGANVLTF
TRBJ1-2 | 17 | . | . | TRBV7-8 | TGTGCCAGCAGCTTAGGTAGGGGGGACGGGAAGAAATATGGCTACACCTTC | CASSLGRGDGKKYGYTF
TRBJ2-1 | 14 | . | . | TRBV5-4 | TGTGCCAGCAGCAAAACAGGGATTGGGTTTGAGCAGTTCTTC | CASSKTGIGFEQFF
TRBJ2-5 | 16 | TRBD2 | . | TRBV4-1 | TGCGCCAGCAGCCGCGGGACTAGCGGGTACCAAGAGACCCAGTACTTC | CASSRGTSGYQETQYF
TRBJ2-7 | 13 | . | . | TRBV5-1 | TGCGCCAGCAGCTTGGATGAAGGGGGCGAGCAGTACTTC | CASSLDEGGEQYF
TRBJ1-1 | 13 | . | . | TRBV19 | TGTGCCAGCACACAGAGTTTGAACACTGAAGCTTTCTTT | CASTQSLNTEAFF
TRBJ2-1 | 13 | TRBD2 | . | TRBV27 | TGTGCCATAGCGGGCCCTTCCTACAATGAGCAGTTCTTC | CAIAGPSYNEQFF
TRBJ2-3 | 16 | . | . | TRBV6-5 | TGTGCCAGCAGTTACTCCCTTTTCTCTAGCACAGATACGCAGTATTTT | CASSYSLFSSTDTQYF
TRBJ1-4 | 16 | TRBD1 | . | TRBV15 | TGTGCCACCAGCAGAGCTCCACCCACAGGGGCTGAAAAACTGTTTTTT | CATSRAPPTGAEKLFF
TRBJ2-1 | 14 | TRBD1 | . | TRBV5-1 | TGCGCCAGCAGCGCCGGGACAGGGTTAGGTGAGCAGTTCTTC | CASSAGTGLGEQFF
TRBJ2-1 | 16 | TRBD2 | . | TRBV6-1 | TGTGCCAGCAGTGAAGCGATGACTAGCGTTTACAATGAGCAGTTCTTC | CASSEAMTSVYNEQFF
TRBJ1-5 | 15 | . | . | TRBV27 | TGTGCCAGCAGTTTCTCCGGGAATAGCAATCAGCCCCAGCATTTT | CASSFSGNSNQPQHF
TRBJ2-1 | 15 | . | . | TRBV29-1 | TGCAGCGCCCCCAGGGAGATTAGTCCCTACAATGAGCAGTTCTTC | CSAPREISPYNEQFF
TRBJ1-2 | 16 | TRBD1 | . | TRBV6-5 | TGTGCCAGCAGTTCCTCGGGACAGGGGGCGCGCTATGGCTACACCTTC | CASSSSGQGARYGYTF
TRBJ2-2 | 12 | . | . | TRBV29-1 | TGCAGCGGGACAGTGAACACCGGGGAGCTGTTTTTT | CSGTVNTGELFF
TRBJ2-4 | 18 | TRBD1 | . | TRBV9 | TGTGCCAGCAGCGTAGGACAGGGGGGAGTCGGGGCCAAAAACATTCAGTACTTC | CASSVGQGGVGAKNIQYF
TRBJ2-5 | 16 | TRBD1 | . | TRBV5-4 | TGTGCCAGCAGCTCCCCGGGACAGGGTATAGGAGAGACCCAGTACTTC | CASSSPGQGIGETQYF
TRBJ1-1 | 14 | . | . | TRBV15 | TGTGCCACCAGCAGAGATCCGGGGATCACTGAAGCTTTCTTT | CATSRDPGITEAFF
TRBJ1-1 | 15 | TRBD1 | . | TRBV6-5 | TGTGCCAGCAGTTTGGCAGGGGGCCTGAACACTGAAGCTTTCTTT | CASSLAGGLNTEAFF
TRBJ2-3 | 15 | . | . | TRBV25-1 | TGTGCCAGCAGTGGGTTGAGTTTTAGCACAGATACGCAGTATTTT | CASSGLSFSTDTQYF
TRBJ2-7 | 15 | TRBD1 | once | TRBV18 | TGTGCCAGCTCCCGGGAAGGGACAGGGGGATATGAGCAGTACTTC | CASSREGTGGYEQYF
TRBJ2-3 | 12 | . | . | TRBV5-4 | TGTGCCAGCAGCTTGAAGGCCGGTACGCAGTATTTT | CASSLKAGTQYF
TRBJ2-7 | 15 | . | once | TRBV28 | TGTGCCAGCAGTTTAGTGGCGGACGGGACCTACGAGCAGTACTTC | CASSLVADGTYEQYF
TRBJ2-7 | 11 | . | . | TRBV20-1 | TGCAGTGCCAAGACTAGCTACGAGCAGTACTTC | CSAKTSYEQYF
TRBJ2-3 | 12 | . | . | TRBV6-6 | TGTGCCAGCAGTTACTCGAAAGATACGCAGTCTTTT | CASSYSKDTQSF
TRBJ2-3 | 15 | . | . | TRBV19 | TGTGCCAGTAGTATAGATGGTGGGGGAGCAGATACGCAGTATTTT | CASSIDGGGADTQYF
TRBJ2-4 | 16 | TRBD1 | . | TRBV2 | TGTGCCAGCAGTCTACAGGGGTCAGTGACCAAAAACATTCAGTACTTC | CASSLQGSVTKNIQYF
TRBJ2-7 | 14 | . | . | TRBV19 | TGTGCCAGTAGATGGCGGGCAGAGGGGGGCGAGCAGTACTTC | CASRWRAEGGEQYF
TRBJ2-1 | 15 | TRBD2 | . | TRBV11-2 | TGTGCCAGCTTCTCGGTTCGCGGGAGGGTAGTTGAGCAGTTCTTC | CASFSVRGRVVEQFF